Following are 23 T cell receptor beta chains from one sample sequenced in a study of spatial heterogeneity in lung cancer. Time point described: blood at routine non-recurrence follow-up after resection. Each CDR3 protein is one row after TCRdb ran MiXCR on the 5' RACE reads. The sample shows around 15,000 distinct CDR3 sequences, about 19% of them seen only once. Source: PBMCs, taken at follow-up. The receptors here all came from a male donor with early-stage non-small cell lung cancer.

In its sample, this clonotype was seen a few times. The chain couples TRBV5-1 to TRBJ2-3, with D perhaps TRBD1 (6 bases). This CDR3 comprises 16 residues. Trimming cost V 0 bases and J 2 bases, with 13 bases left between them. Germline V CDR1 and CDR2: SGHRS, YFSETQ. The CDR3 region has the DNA TGCGCCAGCAGCTTGGCTTCTAGGGGGTTCACAGATACGCAGTATTTT. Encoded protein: CASSLASRGFTDTQYF.

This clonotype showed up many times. The CDR3 region is CASSYRRGADEQFF. CDR3 bases: TGTGCCAGCAGCTACCGGAGGGGGGCGGATGAGCAGTTCTTC. This chain connects TRBV7-8 to TRBJ2-1; D possibly matches TRBD1 or TRBD2 (6 bases each). The CDR3 extends over 14 amino acids. V was cut by 4 bases and J by 8 bases, with 15 bases left in between. Germline loops: CDR1 SGHVS, CDR2 FQNEAQ.

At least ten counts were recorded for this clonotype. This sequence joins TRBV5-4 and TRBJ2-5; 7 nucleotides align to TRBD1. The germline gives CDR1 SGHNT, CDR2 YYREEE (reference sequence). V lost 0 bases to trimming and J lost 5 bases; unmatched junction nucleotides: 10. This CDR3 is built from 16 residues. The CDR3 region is CASSLGQGVGQETQYF. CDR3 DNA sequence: TGTGCCAGCAGCTTGGGACAGGGCGTAGGGCAGGAGACCCAGTACTTC.

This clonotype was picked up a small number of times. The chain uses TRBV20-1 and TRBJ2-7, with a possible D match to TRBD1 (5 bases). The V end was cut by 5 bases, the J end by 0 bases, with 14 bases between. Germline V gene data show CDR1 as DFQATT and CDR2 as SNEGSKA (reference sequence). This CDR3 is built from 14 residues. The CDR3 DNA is TGCAGTGCTCCGACAGCGTCCCGCTCCTACGAGCAGTACTTC. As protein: CSAPTASRSYEQYF.

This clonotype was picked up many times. As DNA, the CDR3 is TGCAGTGCTAGAGATAACAGGGGCTCTGGAAACACCATATATTTT. Translated: CSARDNRGSGNTIYF. The genes are TRBV20-1 and TRBJ1-3, with 7 nucleotides matching TRBD1. Per germline, CDR1 DFQATT and CDR2 SNEGSKA (reference sequence). With V trimmed by 0 bases and J by 0 bases, 2 bases remained unmatched. The CDR3 consists of 15 residues.

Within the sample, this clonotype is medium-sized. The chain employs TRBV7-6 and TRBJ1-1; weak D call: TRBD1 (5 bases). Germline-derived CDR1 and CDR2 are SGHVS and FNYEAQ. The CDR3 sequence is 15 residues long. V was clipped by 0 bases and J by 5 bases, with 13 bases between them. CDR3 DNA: TGTGCCAGCAGCTTAGCTGGCTGGGGGGAAACTGAAGCTTTCTTT. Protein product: CASSLAGWGETEAFF.

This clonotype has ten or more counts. CDR3 region: CASSPTSGEYNEQFF. CDR3 bases: TGTGCCAGCAGCCCCACTAGCGGGGAGTACAATGAGCAGTTCTTC. This sequence joins TRBV6-2 or TRBV6-3 and TRBJ2-1, with 10 bases aligning to TRBD2. CDR1 MNHEY and CDR2 SVGEGT come from the germline V gene. V lost 6 bases and J lost 4; bases outside the gene matches: 6. The CDR3 is made up of 15 amino acids.

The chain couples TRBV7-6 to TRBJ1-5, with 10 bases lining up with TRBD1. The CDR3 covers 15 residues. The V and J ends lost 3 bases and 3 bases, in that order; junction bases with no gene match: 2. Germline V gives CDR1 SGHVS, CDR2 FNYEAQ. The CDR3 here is CASSLGQGLNQPQHF. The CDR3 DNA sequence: TGTGCCAGCAGCTTGGGACAGGGGCTCAATCAGCCCCAGCATTTT.

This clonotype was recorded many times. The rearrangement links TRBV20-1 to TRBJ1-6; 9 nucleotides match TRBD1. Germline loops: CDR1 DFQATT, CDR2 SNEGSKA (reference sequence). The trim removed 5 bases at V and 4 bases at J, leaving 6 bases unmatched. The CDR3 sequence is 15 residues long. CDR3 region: CSALPGQGYNSPLHF. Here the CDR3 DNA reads TGCAGTGCTCTGCCGGGACAGGGTTATAATTCACCCCTCCACTTT.

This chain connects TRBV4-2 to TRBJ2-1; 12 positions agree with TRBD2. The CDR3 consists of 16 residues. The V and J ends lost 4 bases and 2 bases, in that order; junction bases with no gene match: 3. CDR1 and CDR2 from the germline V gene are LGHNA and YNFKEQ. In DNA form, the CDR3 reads TGTGCCAGCAGCCCTAGCGGGGGGGCGACCTACAATGAGCAGTTCTTC. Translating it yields CASSPSGGATYNEQFF.

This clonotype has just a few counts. The CDR3 loop reads CASSRAAGINEKLFF. Written as DNA, the CDR3 is TGTGCCAGCAGCCGCGCAGCAGGTATTAATGAAAAACTGTTTTTT. The genes are TRBV7-9 and TRBJ1-4; D unresolved. This CDR3 has 15 residues. CDR1 is SEHNR and CDR2 is FQNEAQ in the germline V gene (reference sequence). The V end lost 5 bases, the J end lost 4 bases, and 14 bases lay between the germline ends.

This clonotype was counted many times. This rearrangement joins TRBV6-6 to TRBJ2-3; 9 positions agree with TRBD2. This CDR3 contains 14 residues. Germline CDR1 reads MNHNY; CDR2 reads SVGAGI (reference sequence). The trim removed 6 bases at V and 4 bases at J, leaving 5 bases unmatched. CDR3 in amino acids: CASRESGGPDTQYF. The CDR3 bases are TGTGCCAGCAGAGAAAGCGGGGGGCCAGATACGCAGTATTTT.

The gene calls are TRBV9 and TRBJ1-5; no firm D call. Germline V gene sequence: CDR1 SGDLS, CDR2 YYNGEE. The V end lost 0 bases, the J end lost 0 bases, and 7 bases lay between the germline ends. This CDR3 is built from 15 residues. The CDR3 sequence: CASSVDGYSNQPQHF. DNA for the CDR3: TGTGCCAGCAGCGTAGACGGTTATAGCAATCAGCCCCAGCATTTT.

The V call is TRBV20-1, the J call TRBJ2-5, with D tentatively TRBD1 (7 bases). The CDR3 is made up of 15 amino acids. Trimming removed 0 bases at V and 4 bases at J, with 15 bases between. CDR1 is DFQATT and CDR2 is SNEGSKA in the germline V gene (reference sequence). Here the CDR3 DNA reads TGCAGTGCTAGAGAGGGGGGACAGCTAGGAGAGACCCAGTACTTC. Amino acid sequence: CSAREGGQLGETQYF.

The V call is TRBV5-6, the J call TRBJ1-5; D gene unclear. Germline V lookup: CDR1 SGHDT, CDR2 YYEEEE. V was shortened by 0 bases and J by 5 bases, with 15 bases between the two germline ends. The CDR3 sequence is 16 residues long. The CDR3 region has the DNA TGTGCCAGCAGCTTGGCCAGAAGGGTTGGGTATCAGCCCCAGCATTTT. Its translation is CASSLARRVGYQPQHF.

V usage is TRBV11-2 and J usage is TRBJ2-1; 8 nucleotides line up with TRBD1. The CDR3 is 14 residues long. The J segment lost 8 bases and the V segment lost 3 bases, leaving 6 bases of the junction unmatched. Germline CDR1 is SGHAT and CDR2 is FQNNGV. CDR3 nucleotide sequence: TGTGCCAGCAGCTTGGGATCGACAGGGGATGAGCAGTTCTTC. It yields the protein CASSLGSTGDEQFF. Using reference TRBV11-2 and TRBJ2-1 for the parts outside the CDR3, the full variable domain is EAGVAQSPRYKIIEKRQSVAFWCNPISGHATLYWYQQILGQGPKLLIQFQNNGVVDDSQLPKDRFSAERLKGVDSTLKIQPAKLEDSAVYLCASSLGSTGDEQFFGPGTRLTVL.

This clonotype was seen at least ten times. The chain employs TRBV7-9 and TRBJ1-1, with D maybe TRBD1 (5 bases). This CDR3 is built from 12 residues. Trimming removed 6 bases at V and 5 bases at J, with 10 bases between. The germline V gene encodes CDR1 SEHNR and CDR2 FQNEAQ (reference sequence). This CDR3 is CASRAGRTEAFF. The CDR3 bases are TGTGCCAGCAGGGCAGGGAGGACTGAAGCTTTCTTT.

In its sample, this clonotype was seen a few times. The CDR3 DNA reads TGTGCCAGCTCACCGAGGGTAGGCACAGATACGCAGTATTTT. It is translated as CASSPRVGTDTQYF. The chain has TRBV18 and TRBJ2-3, with a weak D call TRBD2 (5 bases). The CDR3 extends over 14 amino acids. Trimming pared 3 bases from V and 1 base from J, leaving 8 bases between. The germline CDR1 and CDR2 sequences are KGHSH and LQKENI. Full variable domain (rest looked up from reference TRBV18 and TRBJ2-3): NAGVMQNPRHLVRRRGQEARLRCSPMKGHSHVYWYRQLPEEGLKFMVYLQKENIIDESGMPKERFSAEFPKEGPSILRIQQVVRGDSAAYFCASSPRVGTDTQYFGPGTRLTVL.

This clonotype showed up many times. CDR3 sequence reads: CASSSPGAGENTGELFF. The CDR3 DNA follows: TGTGCCAGCAGCTCTCCCGGGGCAGGAGAAAACACCGGGGAGCTGTTTTTT. The V call is TRBV7-6, the J call TRBJ2-2; tentatively, D is TRBD1 or TRBD2 (5 bases each). V gave up 4 bases and J gave up 2 bases, with 17 bases separating them. This CDR3 is 17 amino acids long. Germline lookup yields CDR1 SGHVS and CDR2 FNYEAQ. Supplemented by reference TRBV7-6 and TRBJ2-2, the full variable domain reads GAGVSQSPRYKVTKRGQDVALRCDPISGHVSLYWYRQALGQGPEFLTYFNYEAQQDKSGLPNDRFSAERPEGSISTLTIQRTEQRDSAMYRCASSSPGAGENTGELFFGEGSRLTVL.

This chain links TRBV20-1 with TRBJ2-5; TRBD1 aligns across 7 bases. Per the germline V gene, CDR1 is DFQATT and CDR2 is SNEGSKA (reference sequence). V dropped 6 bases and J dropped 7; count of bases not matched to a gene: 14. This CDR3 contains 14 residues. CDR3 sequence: CSARRPGQRGTQYF. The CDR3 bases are TGCAGTGCCCGCCGACCGGGACAGAGAGGGACCCAGTACTTC.

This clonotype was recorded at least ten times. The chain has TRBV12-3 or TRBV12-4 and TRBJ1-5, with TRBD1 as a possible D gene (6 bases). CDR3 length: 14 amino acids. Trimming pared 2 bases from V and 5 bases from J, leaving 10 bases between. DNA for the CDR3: TGTGCCAGCAGTTTATGGGCAGGGGATCAGCCCCAGCATTTT. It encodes CASSLWAGDQPQHF.

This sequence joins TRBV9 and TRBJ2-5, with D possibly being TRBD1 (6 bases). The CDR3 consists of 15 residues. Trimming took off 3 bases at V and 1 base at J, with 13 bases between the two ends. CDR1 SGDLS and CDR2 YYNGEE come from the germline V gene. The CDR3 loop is CASSAQTTGQETQYF. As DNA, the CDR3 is TGTGCCAGCAGCGCCCAGACGACAGGCCAAGAGACCCAGTACTTC.

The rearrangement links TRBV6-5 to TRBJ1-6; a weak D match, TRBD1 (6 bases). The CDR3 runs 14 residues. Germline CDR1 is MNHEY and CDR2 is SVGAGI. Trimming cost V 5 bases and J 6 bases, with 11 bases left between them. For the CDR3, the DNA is TGTGCCAGCAGTCCCAGGGGAGCTAATTCACCCCTCCACTTT. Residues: CASSPRGANSPLHF.